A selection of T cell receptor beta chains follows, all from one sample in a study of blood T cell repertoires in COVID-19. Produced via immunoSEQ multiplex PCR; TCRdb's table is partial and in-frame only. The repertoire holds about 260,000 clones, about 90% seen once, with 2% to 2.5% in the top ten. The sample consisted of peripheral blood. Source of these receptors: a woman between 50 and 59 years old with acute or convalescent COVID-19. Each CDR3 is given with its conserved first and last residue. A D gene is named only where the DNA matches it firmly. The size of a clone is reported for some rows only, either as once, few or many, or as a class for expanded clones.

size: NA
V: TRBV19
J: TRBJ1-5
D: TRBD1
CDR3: CASSYRTGGWQPQHF
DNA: TGTGCCAGTAGCTACCGGACAGGGGGATGGCAGCCCCAGCATTTT

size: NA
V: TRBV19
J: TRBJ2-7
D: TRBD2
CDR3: CASSMASGRASSYEQYF
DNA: TGTGCCAGTAGTATGGCTAGCGGGAGGGCGTCGTCCTACGAGCAGTACTTC

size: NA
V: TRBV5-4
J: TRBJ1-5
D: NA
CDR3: CASSSRPQSQPQHF
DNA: TGTGCCAGCAGCTCTCGACCACAGAGTCAGCCCCAGCATTTT

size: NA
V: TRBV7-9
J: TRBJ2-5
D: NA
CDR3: CASSPDWPQETQYF
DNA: TGTGCCAGCAGCCCTGACTGGCCCCAAGAGACCCAGTACTTC

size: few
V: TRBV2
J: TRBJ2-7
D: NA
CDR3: CASSEGEDYEQYF
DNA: TGTGCCAGCAGTGAAGGTGAGGACTACGAGCAGTACTTC

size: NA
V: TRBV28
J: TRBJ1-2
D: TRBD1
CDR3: CASSLGYTGGNGYTF
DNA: TGTGCCAGCAGTTTAGGGTACACAGGGGGTAATGGCTACACCTTC

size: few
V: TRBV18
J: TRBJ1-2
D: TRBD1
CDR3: CASSPGQGNGYTF
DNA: TGTGCCAGCTCACCAGGACAGGGTAACGGCTACACCTTC

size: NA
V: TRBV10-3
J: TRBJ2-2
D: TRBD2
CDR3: CATRGASGSTGELFF
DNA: TGTGCCACCCGTGGGGCTAGCGGGAGCACCGGGGAGCTGTTTTTT

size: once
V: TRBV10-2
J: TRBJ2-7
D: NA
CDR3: CASKSGRGIQPYEQYF
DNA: TGCGCCAGCAAGAGTGGTAGGGGGATTCAACCCTACGAGCAGTACTTC

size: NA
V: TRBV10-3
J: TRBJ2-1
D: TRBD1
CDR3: CAISPEGTGLGDEQFF
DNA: TGTGCCATCAGCCCCGAAGGGACAGGGTTGGGTGATGAGCAGTTCTTC

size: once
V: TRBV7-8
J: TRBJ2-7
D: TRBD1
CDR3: CASSLDRGSYEQYF
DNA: TGTGCCAGCAGCTTGGACAGGGGCTCCTACGAGCAGTACTTC

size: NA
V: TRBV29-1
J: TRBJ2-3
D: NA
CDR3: CSVDPGSVTSSTDTQYF
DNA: TGCAGCGTCGATCCAGGGTCGGTGACTAGTAGCACAGATACGCAGTATTTT

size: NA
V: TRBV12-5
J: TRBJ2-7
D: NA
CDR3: CASAGRGYEQYF
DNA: TGTGCTAGTGCCGGACGGGGCTACGAGCAGTACTTC

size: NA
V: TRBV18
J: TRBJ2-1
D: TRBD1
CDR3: CASSPLKGANEQFF
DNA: TGTGCCAGCTCACCCCTCAAGGGGGCCAATGAGCAGTTCTTC

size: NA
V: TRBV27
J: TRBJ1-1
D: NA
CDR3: CASTSNRVRNTEAFF
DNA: TGTGCCAGTACGTCCAACAGAGTAAGGAACACTGAAGCTTTCTTT

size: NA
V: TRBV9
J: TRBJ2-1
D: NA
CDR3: CASSVAFREEQFF
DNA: TGTGCCAGCAGCGTAGCTTTTAGGGAGGAGCAGTTCTTC

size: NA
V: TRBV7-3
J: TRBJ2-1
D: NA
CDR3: CASSLRASNEQFF
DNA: TGTGCCAGCAGCTTACGCGCGAGCAATGAGCAGTTCTTC

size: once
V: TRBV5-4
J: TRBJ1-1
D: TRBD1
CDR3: CASSLTGAATEAFF
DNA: TGTGCCAGCAGCCTAACAGGGGCCGCCACTGAAGCTTTCTTT

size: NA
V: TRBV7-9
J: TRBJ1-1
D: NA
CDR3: CASSRRGETEAFF
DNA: TGTGCCAGCAGCCGCCGGGGGGAGACTGAAGCTTTCTTT

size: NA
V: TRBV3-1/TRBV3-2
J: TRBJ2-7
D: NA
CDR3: CASSPRGSSYEQYF
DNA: TGTGCCAGCAGCCCCCGGGGTAGCTCCTACGAGCAGTACTTC

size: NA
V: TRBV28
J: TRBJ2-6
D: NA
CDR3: CASSFVRGSGANVLTF
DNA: TGTGCCAGCAGTTTCGTTCGAGGCTCTGGGGCCAACGTCCTGACTTTC

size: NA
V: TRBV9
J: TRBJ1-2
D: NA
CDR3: CASSVEGVPNYGYTF
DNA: TGTGCCAGCAGCGTAGAAGGGGTACCTAACTATGGCTACACCTTC

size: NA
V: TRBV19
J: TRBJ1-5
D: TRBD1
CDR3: CASSGRGTQPQHF
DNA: TGTGCCAGTAGTGGCAGGGGGACTCAGCCCCAGCATTTT

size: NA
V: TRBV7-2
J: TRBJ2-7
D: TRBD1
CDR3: CASSPRTGVGEQYF
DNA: TGTGCCAGCAGCCCCAGGACAGGGGTAGGCGAGCAGTACTTC

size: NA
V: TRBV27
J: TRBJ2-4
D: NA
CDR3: CASSRLAKNIQYF
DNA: TGTGCCAGCAGTAGACTAGCCAAAAACATTCAGTACTTC

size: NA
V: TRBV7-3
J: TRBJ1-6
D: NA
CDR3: CASSRWGRSYNSPLHF
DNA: TGTGCCAGCAGCCGCTGGGGCCGCTCCTATAATTCACCCCTCCACTTT

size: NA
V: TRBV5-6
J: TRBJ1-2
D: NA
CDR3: CASSNNRVEDTF
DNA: TGTGCCAGCAGCAACAACAGGGTAGAGGACACCTTC

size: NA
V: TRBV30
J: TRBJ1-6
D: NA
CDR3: CAWSGTNNSPLHF
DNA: TGTGCCTGGAGCGGGACAAATAATTCACCCCTCCACTTT